These T cell receptor beta chains were read from a single sample in a study of blood T cell repertoires in COVID-19. Profiling relied on immunoSEQ multiplex PCR, and the TCRdb table lists in-frame clones only, not all of them. Of 80,000 to 100,000 clones in the sample, about 87% were seen once. The sequenced sample consisted of peripheral blood. The receptor source for this set is a human donor in a cohort sampled during active COVID-19. CDR3s include the opening cysteine and the closing phenylalanine or tryptophan. A D gene is named only where the DNA matches it firmly. Some rows have no size entry. The others give once, few or many, or a class for an expanded clone.

NA	TRBJ2-1	14	TRBV4-1	NA	CASSQPIWTGEQFF	TGCGCCAGCAGCCAACCCATCTGGACTGGTGAGCAGTTCTTC
TRBD1	TRBJ1-2	18	TRBV9	NA	CASSVGLGDQGALYGYTF	TGTGCCAGCAGCGTAGGATTGGGGGATCAGGGGGCCCTCTATGGCTACACCTTC
NA	TRBJ2-7	13	TRBV6-5	NA	CASSYNRVYEQYF	TGTGCCAGCAGTTATAACAGGGTCTACGAGCAGTACTTC
NA	TRBJ2-2	14	TRBV19	NA	CASRDRPNTGELFF	TGTGCCAGCAGAGACAGACCGAACACCGGGGAGCTGTTTTTT
NA	TRBJ2-2	13	TRBV5-4	NA	CASRTQDTGELFF	TGTGCCAGCAGGACACAGGACACCGGGGAGCTGTTTTTT
TRBD2	TRBJ2-1	17	TRBV5-6	NA	CASSPSTGTRAVGEQFF	TGTGCCAGCAGCCCTTCAACCGGGACTAGGGCCGTGGGAGAGCAGTTCTTC
TRBD1	TRBJ1-2	13	TRBV9	NA	CASSEDRDYGYTF	TGTGCCAGCAGCGAGGACAGGGACTATGGCTACACCTTC
TRBD1	TRBJ2-3	15	TRBV6-5	NA	CASSLDRGGGDTQYF	TGTGCCAGCAGTCTAGACAGGGGGGGCGGAGATACGCAGTATTTT
TRBD2	TRBJ2-1	13	TRBV20-1	NA	CSASGLAGNEQFF	TGCAGTGCTAGTGGACTAGCGGGAAATGAGCAGTTCTTC
TRBD2	TRBJ2-7	18	TRBV29-1	NA	CSVEAGRGTSGSGDEQYF	TGCAGCGTTGAAGCAGGTAGAGGGACTAGCGGGAGCGGCGACGAGCAGTACTTC
NA	TRBJ2-2	16	TRBV4-1	NA	CASSHPTRGWGGELFF	TGCGCCAGCAGCCACCCGACAAGGGGCTGGGGCGGGGAGCTGTTTTTT
NA	TRBJ1-2	13	TRBV4-1	NA	CASSQEAGYGYTF	TGCGCCAGCAGCCAAGAGGCAGGGTATGGCTACACCTTC
TRBD2	TRBJ2-7	14	TRBV3-1/TRBV3-2	NA	CASSQVASGYEQYF	TGTGCCAGCAGCCAGGTAGCTAGCGGCTACGAGCAGTACTTC
NA	TRBJ2-6	13	TRBV9	NA	CAGSSMGANVLTF	TGTGCCGGCAGTTCCATGGGGGCCAACGTCCTGACTTTC
NA	TRBJ1-5	11	TRBV28	NA	CASSSSQPQHF	TGTGCCAGCAGTTCGTCCCAGCCCCAGCATTTT
NA	TRBJ1-5	14	TRBV7-2	NA	CASSLRRGNQPQHF	TGTGCCAGCAGCCTCAGGCGGGGGAATCAGCCCCAGCATTTT
TRBD1	TRBJ1-4	16	TRBV28	once	CASRASGGATNEKLFF	TGTGCCAGCCGCGCCTCAGGGGGTGCAACTAATGAAAAACTGTTTTTT